The entry below describes one TCR beta chain. The CDR3 covers 15 residues. The ends lost 6 bases at V and 1 base at J; junction bases unmatched: 11. CDR1 is SQVTM and CDR2 is ANQGSEA in the germline V gene. The source of the sample is a study of blood T cell repertoires in COVID-19. For the study at large: Samples representing acute and convalescent COVID-19 were sourced from the United States, Italy and Spain. T cells, B-cell-depleted T cells, or PBMCs provided the cDNA or gDNA that served as material.

Original processing methods: How many nucleated cells were present was estimated from reference gene primer amplification. Assay used: immunoSEQ multiplex PCR; TCRdb lists only in-frame clones, some missing. V and J calls and clone size are given by that table; D and trimming were obtained from the DNA. The profile shows tens of thousands of clones, around 85% of them singletons. The chain is built from TRBV29-1 and TRBJ2-7, with 8 nucleotides matching TRBD2. The sample comprised peripheral blood. The receptor comes from a man of 80 years or more with acute or convalescent COVID-19. CDR3 nucleotides: TGCAGCGTGGCCGGGGAAGCGGGAGTATCCTACGAGCAGTACTTC. It translates to CSVAGEAGVSYEQYF.